This T cell receptor beta chain was identified during a study of cytomegalovirus exposure and HLA in healthy donors. Findings and limits, study-wide: Later analysis showed TCR association rates varying by HLA locus, highest for DRB1 and lowest for HLA-C. CMV serostatus was the sole immune exposure information available. Later analysis suggested links between common viral pathogens and several top significant clusters.

Regarding this clone: Its antigen is currently unknown.

Use of 60 Vbeta and 13 Jbeta primers characterized the PCR. Here immunoSEQ multiplex PCR was the method, and the copy in TCRdb shows in-frame clones only, minus some. The sample lists around 300,000 clones; roughly 70% were seen once. Looked up from germline, CDR1 is SGDLS and CDR2 is YYNGEE. CDR3 size: 17 residues. V shed 4 bases and J 1 base; nucleotides not matched to a gene: 9. The chain recombines TRBV9 with TRBJ2-1; 9 nucleotides match TRBD2. Sequenced: PBMCs. The TCR was taken from a female donor in good health and CMV-seronegative. CDR3 loop: CASSPYGSGRSYNEQFF. CDR3 DNA: TGTGCCAGCAGCCCTTATGGTAGCGGGAGATCCTACAATGAGCAGTTCTTC.